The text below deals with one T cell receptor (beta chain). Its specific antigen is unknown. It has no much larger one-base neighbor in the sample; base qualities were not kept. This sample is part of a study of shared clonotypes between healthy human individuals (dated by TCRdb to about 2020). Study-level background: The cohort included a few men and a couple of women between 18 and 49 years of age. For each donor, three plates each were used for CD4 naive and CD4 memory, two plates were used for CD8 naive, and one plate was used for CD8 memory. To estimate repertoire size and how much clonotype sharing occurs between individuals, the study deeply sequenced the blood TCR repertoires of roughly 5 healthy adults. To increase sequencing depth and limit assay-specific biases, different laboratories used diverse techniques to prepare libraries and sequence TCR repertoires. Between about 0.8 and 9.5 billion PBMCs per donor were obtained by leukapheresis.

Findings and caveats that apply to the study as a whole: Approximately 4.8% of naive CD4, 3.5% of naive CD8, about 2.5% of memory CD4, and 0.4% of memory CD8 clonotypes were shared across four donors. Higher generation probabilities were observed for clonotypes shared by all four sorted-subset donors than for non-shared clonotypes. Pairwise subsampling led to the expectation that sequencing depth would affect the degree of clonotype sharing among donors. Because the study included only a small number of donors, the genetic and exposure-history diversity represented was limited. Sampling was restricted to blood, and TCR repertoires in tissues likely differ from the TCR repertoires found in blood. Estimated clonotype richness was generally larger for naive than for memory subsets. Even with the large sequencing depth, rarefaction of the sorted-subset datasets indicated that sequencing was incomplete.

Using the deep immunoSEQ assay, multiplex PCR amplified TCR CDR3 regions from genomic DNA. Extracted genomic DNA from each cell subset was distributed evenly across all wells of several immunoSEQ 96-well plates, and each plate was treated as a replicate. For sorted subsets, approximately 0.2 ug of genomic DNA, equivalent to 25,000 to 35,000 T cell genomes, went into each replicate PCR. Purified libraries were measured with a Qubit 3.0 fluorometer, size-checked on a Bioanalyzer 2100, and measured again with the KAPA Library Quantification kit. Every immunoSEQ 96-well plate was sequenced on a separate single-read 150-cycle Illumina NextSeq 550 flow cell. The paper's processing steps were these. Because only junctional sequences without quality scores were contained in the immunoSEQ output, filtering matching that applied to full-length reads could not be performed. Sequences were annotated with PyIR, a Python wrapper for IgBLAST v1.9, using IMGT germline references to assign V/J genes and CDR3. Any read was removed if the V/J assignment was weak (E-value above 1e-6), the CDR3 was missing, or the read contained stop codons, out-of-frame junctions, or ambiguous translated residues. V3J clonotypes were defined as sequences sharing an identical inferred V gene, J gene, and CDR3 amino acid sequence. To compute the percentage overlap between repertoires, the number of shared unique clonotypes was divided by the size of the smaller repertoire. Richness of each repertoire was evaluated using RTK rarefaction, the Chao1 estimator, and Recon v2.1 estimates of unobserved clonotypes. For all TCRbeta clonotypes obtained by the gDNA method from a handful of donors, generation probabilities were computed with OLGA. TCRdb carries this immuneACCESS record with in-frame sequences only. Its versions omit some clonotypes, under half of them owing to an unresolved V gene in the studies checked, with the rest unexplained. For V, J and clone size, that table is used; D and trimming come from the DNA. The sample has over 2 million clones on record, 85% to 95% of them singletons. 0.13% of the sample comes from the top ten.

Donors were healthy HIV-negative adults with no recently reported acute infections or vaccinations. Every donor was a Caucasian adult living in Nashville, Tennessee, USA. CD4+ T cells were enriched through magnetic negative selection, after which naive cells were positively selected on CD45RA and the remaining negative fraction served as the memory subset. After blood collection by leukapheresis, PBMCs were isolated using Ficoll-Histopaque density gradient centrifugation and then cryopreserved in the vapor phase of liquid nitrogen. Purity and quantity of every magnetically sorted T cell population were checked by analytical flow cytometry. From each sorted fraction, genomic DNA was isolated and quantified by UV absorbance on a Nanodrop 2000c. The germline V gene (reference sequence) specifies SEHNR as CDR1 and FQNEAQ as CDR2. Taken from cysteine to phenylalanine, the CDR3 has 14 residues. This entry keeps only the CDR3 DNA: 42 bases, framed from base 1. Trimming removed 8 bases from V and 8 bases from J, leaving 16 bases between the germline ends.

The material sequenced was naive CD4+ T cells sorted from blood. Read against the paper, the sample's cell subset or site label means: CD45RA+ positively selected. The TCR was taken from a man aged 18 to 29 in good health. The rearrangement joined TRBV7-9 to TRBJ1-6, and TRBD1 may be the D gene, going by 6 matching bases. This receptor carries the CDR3 CASDFGGGDSPLHF. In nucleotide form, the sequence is TGTGCCAGCGACTTCGGGGGGGGCGATTCACCCCTCCACTTT.